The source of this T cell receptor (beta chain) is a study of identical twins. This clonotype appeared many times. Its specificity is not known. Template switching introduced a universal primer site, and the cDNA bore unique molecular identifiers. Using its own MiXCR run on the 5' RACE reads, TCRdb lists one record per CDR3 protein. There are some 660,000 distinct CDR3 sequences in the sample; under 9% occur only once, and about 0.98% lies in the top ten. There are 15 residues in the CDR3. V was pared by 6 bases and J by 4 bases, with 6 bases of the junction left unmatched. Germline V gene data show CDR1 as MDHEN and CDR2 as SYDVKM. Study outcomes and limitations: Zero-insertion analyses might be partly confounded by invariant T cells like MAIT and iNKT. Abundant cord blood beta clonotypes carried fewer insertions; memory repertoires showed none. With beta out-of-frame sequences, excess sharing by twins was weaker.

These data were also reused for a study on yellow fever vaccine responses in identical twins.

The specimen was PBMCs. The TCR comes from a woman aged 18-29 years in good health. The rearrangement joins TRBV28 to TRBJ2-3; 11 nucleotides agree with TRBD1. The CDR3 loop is CASSQDRGRSDTQYF. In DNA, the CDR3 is TGTGCCAGCAGCCAGGACAGGGGGCGATCAGATACGCAGTATTTT.